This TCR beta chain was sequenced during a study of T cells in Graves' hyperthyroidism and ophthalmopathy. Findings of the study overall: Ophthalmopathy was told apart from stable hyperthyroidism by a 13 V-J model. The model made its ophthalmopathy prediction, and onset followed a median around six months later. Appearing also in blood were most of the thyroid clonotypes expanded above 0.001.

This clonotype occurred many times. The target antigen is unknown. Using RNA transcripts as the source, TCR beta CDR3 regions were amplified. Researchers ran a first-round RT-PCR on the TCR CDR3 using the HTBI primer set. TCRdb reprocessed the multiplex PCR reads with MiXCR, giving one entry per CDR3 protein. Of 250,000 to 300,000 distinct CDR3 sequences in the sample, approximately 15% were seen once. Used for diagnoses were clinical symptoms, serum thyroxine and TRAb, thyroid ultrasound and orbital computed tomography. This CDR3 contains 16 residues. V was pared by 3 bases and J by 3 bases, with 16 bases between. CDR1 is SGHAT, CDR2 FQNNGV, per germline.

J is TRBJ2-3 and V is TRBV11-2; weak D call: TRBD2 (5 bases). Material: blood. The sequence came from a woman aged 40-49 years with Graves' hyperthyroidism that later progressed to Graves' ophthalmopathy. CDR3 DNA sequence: TGTGCCAGCAGCTTTAATGAGGGCGCTGGGACAGATACGCAGTATTTT. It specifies CASSFNEGAGTDTQYF.